This T cell receptor beta chain was identified in a study of glioma-infiltrating T cells after dendritic cell vaccination. Looking at the study overall: Between the early 2000s and the early 2010s, patients got autologous tumor lysate-pulsed dendritic cell vaccines.

The study's findings and limits: No direct clonality-survival link was found; a diverse polyclonal response may matter.

To note about this clone: Its antigen is not identified.

Sequencing was performed with immunoSEQ multiplex PCR; in TCRdb, only in-frame clones are kept and a portion is missing. The data contain under 100,000 clones, over 65% of them singletons. The CDR3 has 15 amino acids. V lost 0 bases and J lost 7; bases outside the gene matches: 6. Per germline, CDR1 SGHRS and CDR2 YFSETQ. The rearrangement joins TRBV5-1 to TRBJ1-2, with 10 nucleotides matching TRBD1. The material sequenced was blood, taken before dendritic cell vaccination. This receptor was taken from a human donor with glioblastoma. CDR3 protein: CASSLARQGAIGYTF. The CDR3 DNA sequence: TGCGCCAGCAGCTTGGCTCGACAGGGGGCAATTGGCTACACCTTC.